Listed here are 12 T cell receptor beta chains from one sample, sequenced in a study of a mutant IDH1 vaccine in newly diagnosed glioma. The protocol was immunoSEQ multiplex PCR, while the TCRdb copy is restricted to in-frame clones and leaves out a portion. Seen here are tens of thousands of clones, roughly four fifths observed once, and the top ten hold about 5.3%. Time point of the sample: baseline, week 1 (first vaccination visit). Sample treatment: pre-vaccination baseline after standard-of-care therapy. The source material was PBMCs, sampled from a glioma patient treated with radiotherapy, temozolomide or both. The receptors were sampled from a man aged 40-49 years with glioma. Some clones in this sample may be carry-over from other donors' samples.

V gene TRBV5-6 combines with J gene TRBJ2-1; 7 nucleotides align to TRBD2. The CDR3 has 14 amino acids. CDR1 is SGHDT and CDR2 is YYEEEE in the germline V gene. J gave up 3 bases and V 0 bases, and 0 bases lay outside the gene matches. CDR3 in DNA: TGTGCCAGCAGCTTGGTAGCGGGCTACAATGAGCAGTTCTTC. Encoded protein: CASSLVAGYNEQFF. The full variable domain, rest sourced from reference TRBV5-6 and TRBJ2-1, is DAGVTQSPTHLIKTRGQQVTLRCSPKSGHDTVSWYQQALGQGPQFIFQYYEEEERQRGNFPDRFSGHQFPNYSSELNVNALLLGDSALYLCASSLVAGYNEQFFGPGTRLTVL.

The chain is built from TRBV6-1 and TRBJ1-2; D not certain. From germline, CDR1 is MNHNS and CDR2 SASEGT. Trimming removed 8 bases at V and 3 bases at J, with 16 bases between. The CDR3 has 14 amino acids. The CDR3 loop reads CASRILGQDYGYTF. CDR3 nucleotides: TGTGCCAGCCGAATACTAGGCCAAGACTATGGCTACACCTTC.

The J gene is TRBJ1-6, the V gene TRBV7-8; D remains unclear. The ends were cut back, 6 bases at V and 2 bases at J, with 11 bases in the middle. Germline values: CDR1 SGHVS, CDR2 FQNEAQ. The CDR3 has 15 residues. The CDR3 is CASRPAGTYNSPLHF. CDR3 DNA: TGTGCCAGCAGGCCAGCCGGGACCTATAATTCACCCCTCCACTTT.

This chain uses TRBV27 with TRBJ2-2, with 8 bases aligning to TRBD2. The CDR3 loop spans 14 amino acids. Unmatched junction bases numbered 5, after V lost 6 bases and J lost 5 bases. Germline CDR1 MNHEY, CDR2 SMNVEV (reference sequence). The CDR3 region is CASSRGGYTGELFF. CDR3 DNA: TGTGCCAGCAGCCGGGGGGGGTATACCGGGGAGCTGTTTTTT.

The chain joins TRBV18 to TRBJ2-1; D is unresolved. The ends were cut back, 3 bases at V and 4 bases at J, with 10 bases in the middle. This CDR3 has 14 residues. Germline loops: CDR1 KGHSH, CDR2 LQKENI. This CDR3 reads CASSPSDIYNEQFF. The DNA for the CDR3 is TGTGCCAGCTCACCTTCTGACATATACAATGAGCAGTTCTTC.

The V and J genes are TRBV18 and TRBJ1-1; no definite D call. Between the trimmed V and J ends, which lost 3 bases and 3 bases, there was a span of 14 bases. Germline CDR1 KGHSH, CDR2 LQKENI. The CDR3 is made up of 15 amino acids. CDR3 amino acids: CASSPLDTRDTEAFF. CDR3 nucleotide sequence: TGTGCCAGCTCACCCCTCGACACGAGGGACACTGAAGCTTTCTTT.

This clone was seen more than once but under ten times. The V call is TRBV4-2, the J call TRBJ2-7; 11 positions match TRBD2. The germline CDR1 and CDR2 sequences are LGHNA and YNFKEQ. The length of the CDR3 is 15 residues. Trimming took 4 bases from V and 2 from J; bases not matched to a gene: 4. As DNA, the CDR3 is TGTGCCAGCAGCCGGGGTAGCGGGGGGGCCTACGAGCAGTACTTC. Its protein product is CASSRGSGGAYEQYF.

This clone was seen a few times. The chain links TRBV19 to TRBJ2-7; D remains ambiguous. V was pared by 3 bases and J by 6 bases, with 9 bases between. Germline V gene data show CDR1 as LNHDA and CDR2 as SQIVND (reference sequence). The CDR3 totals 12 residues. CDR3 in amino acids: CASSIGPSEQYF. The CDR3 nucleotides read TGTGCCAGTAGTATCGGCCCCTCCGAGCAGTACTTC.

CDR3 residues: CASSPSRTEAFF. The CDR3 nucleotides are TGTGCCAGCTCACCTAGTAGAACTGAAGCTTTCTTT. V is TRBV18 and J is TRBJ1-1; D gene unclear. V was shortened by 3 bases and J by 5 bases, with 7 bases between the two germline ends. The CDR3 loop spans 12 amino acids. CDR1 KGHSH and CDR2 LQKENI come from the germline V gene.

In its sample, this clone was seen a few times. This chain joins TRBV5-1 and TRBJ2-7, with TRBD2 matching over 10 bases. V shed 4 bases and J 0 bases; nucleotides not matched to a gene: 7. The CDR3 consists of 16 residues. CDR1 SGHRS and CDR2 YFSETQ come from the germline V gene. The CDR3 region is CASSPTIAGGSYEQYF. The CDR3 bases are TGCGCCAGCAGCCCGACGATAGCGGGGGGCTCCTACGAGCAGTACTTC.

The chain recombines TRBV9 with TRBJ1-1, with 8 bases that match TRBD1. Trimming took 1 base from V and 10 from J; bases not matched to a gene: 6. The V gene's germline CDR1 is SGDLS and CDR2 YYNGEE. This CDR3 is built from 13 residues. The DNA for the CDR3 is TGTGCCAGCAGCGTAACCCCAGGACAGGGAGCTTTCTTT. Its translation is CASSVTPGQGAFF.

The chain couples TRBV7-9 to TRBJ1-1; D remains ambiguous. The ends were cut back, 5 bases at V and 3 bases at J, with 13 bases in the middle. CDR1 and CDR2 (germline): SEHNR, FQNEAQ (reference sequence). The length of the CDR3 is 14 residues. In DNA form, the CDR3 reads TGTGCCAGCAGCCAGACACGCCGGGACACTGAAGCTTTCTTT. Translated, it gives CASSQTRRDTEAFF.